These 15 T cell receptor beta chains came from one sample sequenced in a study of blood T cells in healthy people across ages. The use of a sample-barcoded 5' primer and a J-beta primer mix characterized a second PCR of about 6 to 12 cycles. TCRdb reprocessed the 5' RACE reads via MiXCR and lists one record per CDR3 protein. This sample yields almost 1 million distinct CDR3 sequences, of which around 54% are seen a single time; roughly a fifth belongs to the top ten. Specimen: blood. The receptors stem from a woman aged 55-75 years in good health.

This clonotype was found once. Compared with germline, one end of the junction differs, possibly owing to a read error. This sequence joins TRBV5-1 and TRBJ2-1, with D tentatively TRBD1 or TRBD2 (6 bases each). CDR3 length equals 19 residues. Germline CDR1 reads SGHRS; CDR2 reads YFSETQ. The CDR3 sequence is CASRARGVTEPVPYIEQFF. The DNA for the CDR3 is TGCGCCAGCAGGGCGAGGGGGGTAACAGAGCCGGTGCCGTACATTGAGCAGTTCTTC.

There are a few counts of this clonotype. This sequence joins TRBV4-1 and TRBJ1-4; 7 bases map to TRBD1. Trimming at V came to 3 bases and at J to 6 bases, leaving 7 bases not matched to a gene. Germline CDR1 reads MGHRA; CDR2 reads YSYEKL. The CDR3 totals 15 residues. CDR3 nucleotide sequence: TGCGCCAGCAGCCAGGAACAGGGGATCTATGAAAAACTGTTTTTT. Residues: CASSQEQGIYEKLFF.

This clonotype has more than one count but fewer than ten. J is TRBJ2-7 and V is TRBV5-1; 9 nucleotides agree with TRBD2. V trimming: 0 bases; J trimming: 0 bases; junction bases outside the gene matches: 1. The CDR3 length is 15 residues. Per germline, CDR1 SGHRS and CDR2 YFSETQ. CDR3 amino acids: CASSLVAGDSYEQYF. CDR3 in DNA: TGCGCCAGCAGCTTGGTAGCGGGAGACTCCTACGAGCAGTACTTC. The full variable domain, in which reference TRBV5-1 and TRBJ2-7 provide the parts outside the CDR3, is KAGVTQTPRYLIKTRGQQVTLSCSPISGHRSVSWYQQTPGQGLQFLFEYFSETQRNKGNFPGRFSGRQFSNSRSEMNVSTLELGDSALYLCASSLVAGDSYEQYFGPGTRLTVT.

The chain links TRBV6-1 to TRBJ2-2; 7 bases map to TRBD1. Looked up from germline, CDR1 is MNHNS and CDR2 is SASEGT. This CDR3 has 18 residues. After removal of 8 bases from V and 6 bases from J, the junction contained 21 bases not matched to a gene. Here the CDR3 DNA reads TGTGCCAGCGGTCCCAGAGGGACAGATTTTTTTTTCCCCGGGGAGCTGTTTTTT. As protein: CASGPRGTDFFFPGELFF.

This clonotype was counted a few times. V and J are TRBV20-1 and TRBJ2-1; the D is unclear. Looked up from germline, CDR1 is DFQATT and CDR2 is SNEGSKA (reference sequence). Trimming shortened V by 3 bases and J by 6 bases, and 9 bases separated the two germline ends. This CDR3 has 12 amino acids. CDR3 loop: CSARYSSNEQFF. In DNA form, the CDR3 reads TGCAGTGCTAGGTACAGCTCCAATGAGCAGTTCTTC.

In this sample, this clonotype turned up many times. The chain links TRBV5-1 to TRBJ1-2, with 8 bases matching TRBD1. Germline V lookup: CDR1 SGHRS, CDR2 YFSETQ. The length of the CDR3 is 18 residues. With V trimmed by 4 bases and J by 3 bases, 17 bases remained unmatched. The CDR3 nucleotides read TGCGCCAGCAGCCCTGGGGGGAGCCGACAGGGGACCCACTATGGCTACACCTTC. It codes for CASSPGGSRQGTHYGYTF.

The chain couples TRBV10-3 to TRBJ1-5, with a possible D match to TRBD1 (5 bases). The V gene's germline CDR1 is ENHRY and CDR2 SYGVKD. The CDR3 covers 12 residues. The CDR3 bases are TGTGCAACCGGGGCTTCCAATCAGCCCCAGCATTTT. This sequence encodes CATGASNQPQHF.

This chain joins TRBV7-2 and TRBJ1-6; D unresolved. V lost 4 bases, J lost 8 bases, and 15 bases lay in between. Germline V gene lookup returns CDR1 SGHTA and CDR2 FQGNSA. The CDR3 contains 15 residues. CDR3 amino acids: CASSSTNGDHSPLHF. For the CDR3, the DNA is TGTGCCAGCAGCTCGACAAACGGAGATCATTCACCCCTCCACTTT.

This clonotype was counted a few times. The V and J genes are TRBV4-1 and TRBJ2-3; no firm D call. The V gene lost 1 base and the J gene lost 10 bases, with 18 bases spanning the gap. The CDR3 length is 15 residues. The germline V gene encodes CDR1 MGHRA and CDR2 YSYEKL. CDR3 sequence (DNA): TGCGCCAGCAGCCAAGGGCCGCTCCGGAAAATTTCGCAGTATTTT. It codes for CASSQGPLRKISQYF.

The rearrangement joins TRBV13 to TRBJ2-4; D call uncertain. The last part of the DNA fits TRBJ2-7 better; the J call may be wrong. The CDR3 has 14 residues. Germline V gene data show CDR1 as PRHDT and CDR2 as FYEKMQ (reference sequence). CDR3 coding DNA: TGTGCCAGCAGCTCCCGGCTCAGAGGAAACGAGCAGTACTTC. Protein: CASSSRLRGNEQYF.

The rearrangement uses TRBV27 and TRBJ2-2; D might be TRBD1 (6 bases). In germline, CDR1 is MNHEY, CDR2 SMNVEV (reference sequence). The CDR3 covers 11 residues. V lost 10 bases and J 7 bases, leaving 10 bases between the germline ends. The CDR3 reads CANIRGGELFF. The CDR3 coding sequence is TGTGCCAACATCAGGGGCGGGGAGCTGTTTTTT.

This clonotype was counted only a few times. A much larger clone differs from this one at a single base, so this may be a read error. The chain carries TRBV29-1 and TRBJ1-5, with 10 bases matching TRBD1. Germline-derived CDR1 and CDR2 are SQVTM and ANQGSEA. The V and J ends lost 7 bases and 6 bases, in that order; junction bases with no gene match: 6. The CDR3 runs 13 residues. DNA of the CDR3: TGCAGCGCAACGACAGGGGGCGGTCAGCCCCAGCATTTT. Amino acid sequence: CSATTGGGQPQHF. Full variable domain (missing parts from reference TRBV29-1 and TRBJ1-5): SAVISQKPSRDICQRGTSLTIQCQVDSQVTMMFWYRQQPGQSLTLIATANQGSEATYESGFVIDKFPISRPNLTFSTLTVSNMSPEDSSIYLCSATTGGGQPQHFGDGTRLSIL.

The rearrangement joins TRBV20-1 to TRBJ2-4, with 12 nucleotides matching TRBD2. The J call may be mistaken, given a closer DNA end match to TRBJ2-7. The length of the CDR3 is 15 residues. The V gene's germline CDR1 is DFQATT and CDR2 SNEGSKA (reference sequence). The CDR3 loop reads CSGTGKLAGGFEQYF. DNA for the CDR3: TGCAGCGGGACAGGAAAGCTAGCGGGAGGGTTCGAGCAGTACTTC.

This chain links TRBV27 with TRBJ2-5, with D perhaps TRBD1 (5 bases). The DNA end is more similar to TRBJ2-7, so the J call may be wrong. Germline V CDR1 and CDR2: MNHEY, SMNVEV (reference sequence). The CDR3 has 14 residues. In nucleotides, the CDR3 is TGTGCCAGCAGTTTTCTAGGGGCCAACTACGAGCAGTACTTC. Translated: CASSFLGANYEQYF.

The chain recombines TRBV15 with TRBJ2-3; 10 bases are shared with TRBD2. Germline V gene lookup returns CDR1 LNHNV and CDR2 YYDKDF (reference sequence). With V trimmed by 5 bases and J by 2 bases, 13 bases remained unmatched. The CDR3 spans 18 residues. CDR3 sequence (DNA): TGTGCCACCAGCCGCGGACTAGCGGAATCGGGTTACACAGATACGCAGTATTTT. This translates into CATSRGLAESGYTDTQYF. Together with reference TRBV15 and TRBJ2-3, the CDR3 gives the full variable domain: DAMVIQNPRYQVTQFGKPVTLSCSQTLNHNVMYWYQQKSSQAPKLLFHYYDKDFNNEADTPDNFQSRRPNTSFCFLDIRSPGLGDTAMYLCATSRGLAESGYTDTQYFGPGTRLTVL.